This T cell receptor (beta chain) was sequenced during a study of PD-L1 blockade in urothelial cancer. TCRdb's table, derived via immunoSEQ multiplex PCR, lists solely in-frame clones and lacks some. The sample includes approximately 71,000 clones, less than 90% of them seen just once. V was cut by 0 bases and J by 0 bases, with 8 bases left in between. CDR3 length equals 14 residues. CDR1 is GTSNPN and CDR2 is SVGIG in the germline V gene (reference sequence). The specimen was PBMCs, collected around atezolizumab (anti-PD-L1) treatment. The receptor was isolated from a man aged 60-69 years with urothelial cancer. The V gene is TRBV30, the J gene TRBJ1-1; D remains ambiguous. CDR3 DNA sequence: TGTGCCTGGAGTGTAAACAGCTTGAACACTGAAGCTTTCTTT. Translation gives CAWSVNSLNTEAFF.